This passage covers 2 T cell receptor beta chains from one sample sequenced in a study of early T cells in non-severe SARS-CoV-2 infection. TCRdb processed the 5' RACE reads anew with MiXCR; each CDR3 protein has one entry. The table shows 30,000 or so distinct CDR3 sequences, with about 5.3% occurring only once. The sequencing input was whole blood. The receptor set was obtained from an adult who was a healthcare worker with PCR-confirmed SARS-CoV-2 infection or an uninfected control (not recorded which).

This sequence joins TRBV30 and TRBJ2-5; TRBD2 agrees at 8 bases. The CDR3 is 11 amino acids. Germline V gene sequence: CDR1 GTSNPN, CDR2 SVGIG (reference sequence). J gave up 5 bases and V 8 bases, and 4 bases lay outside the gene matches. The CDR3 reads CAREGFETQYF. The CDR3 nucleotides read TGTGCCCGGGAGGGATTCGAGACCCAGTACTTC.

The CDR3 spells CASSPRQGMDSPLHF. CDR3 DNA sequence: TGTGCCAGCAGCCCAAGACAGGGGATGGACTCACCCCTCCACTTT. V is TRBV9 and J is TRBJ1-6, with TRBD1 matching 8 bases. The V gene's germline CDR1 is SGDLS and CDR2 YYNGEE. The CDR3 extends over 15 amino acids. V lost 4 bases to trimming and J lost 10 bases; unmatched junction nucleotides: 10.